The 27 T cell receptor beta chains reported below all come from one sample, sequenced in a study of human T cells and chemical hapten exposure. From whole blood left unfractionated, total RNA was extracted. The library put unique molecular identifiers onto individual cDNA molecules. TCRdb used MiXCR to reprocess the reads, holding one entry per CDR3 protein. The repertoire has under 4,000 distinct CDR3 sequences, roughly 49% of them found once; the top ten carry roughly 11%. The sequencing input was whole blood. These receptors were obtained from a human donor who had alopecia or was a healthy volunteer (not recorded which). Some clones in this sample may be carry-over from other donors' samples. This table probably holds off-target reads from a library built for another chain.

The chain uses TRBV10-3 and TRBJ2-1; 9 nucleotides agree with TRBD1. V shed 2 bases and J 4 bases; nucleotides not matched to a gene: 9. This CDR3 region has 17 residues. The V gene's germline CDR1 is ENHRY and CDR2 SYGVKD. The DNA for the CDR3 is TGTGCCATCAGTGAGCCCCTGACAGGGGGTTTTTACAATGAGCAGTTCTTC. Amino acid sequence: CAISEPLTGGFYNEQFF.

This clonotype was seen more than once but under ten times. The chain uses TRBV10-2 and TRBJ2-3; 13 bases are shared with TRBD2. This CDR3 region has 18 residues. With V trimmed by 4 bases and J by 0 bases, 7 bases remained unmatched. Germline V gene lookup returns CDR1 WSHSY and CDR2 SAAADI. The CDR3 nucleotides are TGCGCCAGCAGTGGGACTAGCGGGAGTTGGGCTAGCACAGATACGCAGTATTTT. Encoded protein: CASSGTSGSWASTDTQYF.

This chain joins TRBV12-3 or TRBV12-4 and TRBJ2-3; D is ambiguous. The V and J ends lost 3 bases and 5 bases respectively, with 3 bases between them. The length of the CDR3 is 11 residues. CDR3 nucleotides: TGTGCCAGCAGTTTTGAAGATACGCAGTATTTT. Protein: CASSFEDTQYF.

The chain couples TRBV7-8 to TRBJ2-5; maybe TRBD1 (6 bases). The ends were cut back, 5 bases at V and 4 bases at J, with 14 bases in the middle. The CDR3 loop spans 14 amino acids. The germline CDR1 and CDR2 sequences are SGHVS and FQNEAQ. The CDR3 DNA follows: TGTGCCAGCAGCCCTTCTTCAGGGGTAGAGACCCAGTACTTC. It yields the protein CASSPSSGVETQYF.

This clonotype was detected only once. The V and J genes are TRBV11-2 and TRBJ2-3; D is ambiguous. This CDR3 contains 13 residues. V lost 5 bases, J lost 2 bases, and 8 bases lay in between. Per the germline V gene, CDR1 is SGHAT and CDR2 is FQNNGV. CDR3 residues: CASSPSPTDTQYF. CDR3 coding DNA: TGTGCCAGCAGCCCCTCTCCCACAGATACGCAGTATTTT.

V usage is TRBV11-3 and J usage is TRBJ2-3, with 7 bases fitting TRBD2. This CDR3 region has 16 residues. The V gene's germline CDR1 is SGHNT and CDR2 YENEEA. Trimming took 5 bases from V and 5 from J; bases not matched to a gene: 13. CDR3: CASSLGRGGPGDTQYF. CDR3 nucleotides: TGTGCCAGCAGCCTCGGCCGGGGAGGGCCCGGAGATACGCAGTATTTT. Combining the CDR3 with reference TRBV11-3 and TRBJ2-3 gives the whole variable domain EAGVVQSPRYKIIEKKQPVAFWCNPISGHNTLYWYLQNLGQGPELLIRYENEEAVDDSQLPKDRFSAERLKGVDSTLKIQPAELGDSAVYLCASSLGRGGPGDTQYFGPGTRLTVL.

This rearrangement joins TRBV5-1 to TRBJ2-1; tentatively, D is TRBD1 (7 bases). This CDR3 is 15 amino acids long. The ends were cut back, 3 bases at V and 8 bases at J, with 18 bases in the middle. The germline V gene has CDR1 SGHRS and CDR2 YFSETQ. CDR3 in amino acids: CASSSPTGWRDEQFF. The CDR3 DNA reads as TGCGCCAGCAGCTCACCGACAGGGTGGAGGGATGAGCAGTTCTTC.

CDR3 coding DNA: TGTGCCAGCAGCTTAGGACGCCCTCGGCAGTTCTTC. This encodes CASSLGRPRQFF. The J gene is TRBJ2-1, the V gene TRBV11-3; no definite D call. CDR1 SGHNT and CDR2 YENEEA come from the germline V gene. There are 12 residues in the CDR3. V gave up 1 base and J gave up 12 bases, with 10 bases separating them.

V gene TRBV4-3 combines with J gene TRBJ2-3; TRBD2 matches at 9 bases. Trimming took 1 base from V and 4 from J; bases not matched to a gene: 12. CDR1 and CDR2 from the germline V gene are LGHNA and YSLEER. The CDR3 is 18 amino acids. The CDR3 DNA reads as TGCGCCAGCAGCCAAGGCCTCTTAATAAGCGGGGGGCCAGATACGCAGTATTTT. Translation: CASSQGLLISGGPDTQYF.

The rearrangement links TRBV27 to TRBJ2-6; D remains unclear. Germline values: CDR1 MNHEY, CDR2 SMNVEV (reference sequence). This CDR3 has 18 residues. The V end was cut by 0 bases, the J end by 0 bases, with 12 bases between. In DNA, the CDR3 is TGTGCCAGCAGTTTATCGGTTCTTCTTGACTCTGGGGCCAACGTCCTGACTTTC. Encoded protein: CASSLSVLLDSGANVLTF. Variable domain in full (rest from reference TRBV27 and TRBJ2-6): EAQVTQNPRYLITVTGKKLTVTCSQNMNHEYMSWYRQDPGLGLRQIYYSMNVEVTDKGDVPEGYKVSRKEKRNFPLILESPSPNQTSLYFCASSLSVLLDSGANVLTFGAGSRLTVL.

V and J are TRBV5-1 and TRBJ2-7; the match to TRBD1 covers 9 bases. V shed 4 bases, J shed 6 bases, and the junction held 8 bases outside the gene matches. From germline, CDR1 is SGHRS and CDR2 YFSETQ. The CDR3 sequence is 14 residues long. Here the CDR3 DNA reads TGCGCCAGCAGCGGGGGACAGGGACCGGGCGAGCAGTACTTC. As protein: CASSGGQGPGEQYF.

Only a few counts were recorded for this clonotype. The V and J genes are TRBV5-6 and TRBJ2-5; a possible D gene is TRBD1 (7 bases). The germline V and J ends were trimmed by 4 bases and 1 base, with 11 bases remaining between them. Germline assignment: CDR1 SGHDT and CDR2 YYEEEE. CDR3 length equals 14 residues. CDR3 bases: TGTGCCAGCAGCCGCGGGACAGCCCAAGAGACCCAGTACTTC. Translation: CASSRGTAQETQYF.

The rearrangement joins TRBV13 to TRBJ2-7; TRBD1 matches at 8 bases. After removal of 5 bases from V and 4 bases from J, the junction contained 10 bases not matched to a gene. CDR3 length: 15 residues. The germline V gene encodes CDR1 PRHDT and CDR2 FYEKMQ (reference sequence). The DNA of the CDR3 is TGTGCCAGCAGCAACCGGGACAGGCGTATATACGAGCAGTACTTC. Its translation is CASSNRDRRIYEQYF.

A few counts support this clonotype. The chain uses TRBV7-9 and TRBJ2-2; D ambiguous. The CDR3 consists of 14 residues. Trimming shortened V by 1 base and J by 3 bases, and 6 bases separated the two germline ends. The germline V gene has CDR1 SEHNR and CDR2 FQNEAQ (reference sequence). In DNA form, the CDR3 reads TGTGCCAGCAGCTTAGGCACAGACACCGGGGAGCTGTTTTTT. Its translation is CASSLGTDTGELFF.

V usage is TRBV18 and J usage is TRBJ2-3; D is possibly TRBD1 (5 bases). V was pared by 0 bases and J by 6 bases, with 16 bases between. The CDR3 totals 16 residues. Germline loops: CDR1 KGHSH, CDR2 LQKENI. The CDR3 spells CASSPPSSGRQDTQYF. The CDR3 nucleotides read TGTGCCAGCTCACCACCGTCCTCCGGCCGACAGGATACGCAGTATTTT.

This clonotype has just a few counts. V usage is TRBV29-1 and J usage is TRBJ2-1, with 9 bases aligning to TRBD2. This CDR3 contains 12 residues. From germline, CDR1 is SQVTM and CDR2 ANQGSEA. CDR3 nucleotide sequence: TGCAGTCTTAGCGGGGGAGTCAATGAGCAGTTCTTC. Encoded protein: CSLSGGVNEQFF.

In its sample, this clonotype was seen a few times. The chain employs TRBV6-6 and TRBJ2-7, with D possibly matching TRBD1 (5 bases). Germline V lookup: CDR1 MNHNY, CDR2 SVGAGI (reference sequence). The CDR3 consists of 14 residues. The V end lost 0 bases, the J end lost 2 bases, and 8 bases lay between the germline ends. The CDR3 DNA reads TGTGCCAGCAGTTACTCGCAGGGCACCTACGAGCAGTACTTC. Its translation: CASSYSQGTYEQYF.

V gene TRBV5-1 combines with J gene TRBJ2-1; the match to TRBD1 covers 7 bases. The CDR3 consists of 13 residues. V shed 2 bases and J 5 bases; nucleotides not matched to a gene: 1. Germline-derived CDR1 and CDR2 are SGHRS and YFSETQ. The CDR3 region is CASSFQGDNEQFF. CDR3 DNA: TGCGCCAGCAGCTTCCAGGGGGACAATGAGCAGTTCTTC. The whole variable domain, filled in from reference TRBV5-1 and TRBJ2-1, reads KAGVTQTPRYLIKTRGQQVTLSCSPISGHRSVSWYQQTPGQGLQFLFEYFSETQRNKGNFPGRFSGRQFSNSRSEMNVSTLELGDSALYLCASSFQGDNEQFFGPGTRLTVL.

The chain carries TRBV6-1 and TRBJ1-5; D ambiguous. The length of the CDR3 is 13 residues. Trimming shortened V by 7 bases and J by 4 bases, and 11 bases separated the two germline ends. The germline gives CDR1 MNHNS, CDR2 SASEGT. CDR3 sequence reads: CASTRVNNQPQHF. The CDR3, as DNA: TGTGCCAGCACAAGGGTTAATAATCAGCCCCAGCATTTT.

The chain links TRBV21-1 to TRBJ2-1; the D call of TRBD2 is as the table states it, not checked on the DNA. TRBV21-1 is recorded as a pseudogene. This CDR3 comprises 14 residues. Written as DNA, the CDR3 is TGTGCCAGCAGCAAAGTACGGGAGAGCAATGAGCAGTTCTTC. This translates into CASSKVRESNEQFF.

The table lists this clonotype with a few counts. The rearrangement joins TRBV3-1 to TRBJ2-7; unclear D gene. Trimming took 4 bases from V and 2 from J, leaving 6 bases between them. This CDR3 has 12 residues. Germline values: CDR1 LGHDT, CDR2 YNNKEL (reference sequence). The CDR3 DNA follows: TGTGCCAGCAGCCCCAGGACCTACGAGCAGTACTTC. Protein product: CASSPRTYEQYF.

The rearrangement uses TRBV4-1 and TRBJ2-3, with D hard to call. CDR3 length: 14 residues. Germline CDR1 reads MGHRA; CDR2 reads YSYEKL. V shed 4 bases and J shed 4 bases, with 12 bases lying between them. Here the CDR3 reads CASSLGSPADTQYF. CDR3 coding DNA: TGCGCCAGCAGCCTTGGTAGCCCTGCAGATACGCAGTATTTT.

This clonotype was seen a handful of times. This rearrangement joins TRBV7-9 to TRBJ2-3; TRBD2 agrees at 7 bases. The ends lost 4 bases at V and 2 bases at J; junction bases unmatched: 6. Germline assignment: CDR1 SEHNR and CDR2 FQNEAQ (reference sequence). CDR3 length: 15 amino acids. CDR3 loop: CASSWTSSPTDTQYF. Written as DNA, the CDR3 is TGTGCCAGCAGCTGGACTAGTTCCCCCACAGATACGCAGTATTTT.

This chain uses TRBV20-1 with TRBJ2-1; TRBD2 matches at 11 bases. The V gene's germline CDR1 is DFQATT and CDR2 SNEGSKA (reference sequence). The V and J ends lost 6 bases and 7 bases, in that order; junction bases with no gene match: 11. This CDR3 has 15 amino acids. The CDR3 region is CSAVTLAGVRNEQFF. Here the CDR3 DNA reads TGCAGTGCCGTAACACTAGCGGGAGTGAGGAATGAGCAGTTCTTC.

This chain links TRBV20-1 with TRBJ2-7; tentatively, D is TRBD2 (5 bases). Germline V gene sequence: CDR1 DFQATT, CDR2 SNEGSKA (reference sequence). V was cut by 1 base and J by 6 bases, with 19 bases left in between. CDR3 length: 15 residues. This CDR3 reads CSARAPTGGPGEQYF. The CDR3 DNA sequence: TGCAGTGCTAGAGCTCCGACCGGAGGCCCGGGCGAGCAGTACTTC.

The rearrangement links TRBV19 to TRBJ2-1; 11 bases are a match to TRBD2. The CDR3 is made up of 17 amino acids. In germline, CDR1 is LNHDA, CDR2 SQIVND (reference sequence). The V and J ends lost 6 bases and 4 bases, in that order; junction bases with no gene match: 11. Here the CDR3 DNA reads TGTGCCAGTAGCCCTCCCCCGACTAGCGGGGTGTACAATGAGCAGTTCTTC. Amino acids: CASSPPPTSGVYNEQFF.

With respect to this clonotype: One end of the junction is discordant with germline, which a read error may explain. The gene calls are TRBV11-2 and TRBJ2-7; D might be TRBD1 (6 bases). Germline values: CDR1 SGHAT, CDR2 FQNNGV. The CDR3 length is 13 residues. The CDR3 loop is CASSLGSAQGRLF. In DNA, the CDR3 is TGTGCCAGCAGCTTAGGAAGTGCGCAGGGGCGACTCTTC.